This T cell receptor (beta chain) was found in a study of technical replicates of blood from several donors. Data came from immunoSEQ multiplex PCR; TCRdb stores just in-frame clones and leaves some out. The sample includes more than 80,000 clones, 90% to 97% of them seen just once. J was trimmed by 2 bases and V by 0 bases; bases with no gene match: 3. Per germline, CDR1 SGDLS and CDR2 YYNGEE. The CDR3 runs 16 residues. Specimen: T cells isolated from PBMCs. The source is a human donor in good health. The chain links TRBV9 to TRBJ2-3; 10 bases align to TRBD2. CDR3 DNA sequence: TGTGCCAGCAGCGTAGGGACTAGCGGATTCACAGATACGCAGTATTTT. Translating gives CASSVGTSGFTDTQYF. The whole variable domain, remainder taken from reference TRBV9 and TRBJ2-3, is DSGVTQTPKHLITATGQRVTLRCSPRSGDLSVYWYQQSLDQGLQFLIQYYNGEERAKGNILERFSAQQFPDLHSELNLSSLELGDSALYFCASSVGTSGFTDTQYFGPGTRLTVL.